The present T cell receptor beta chain was sequenced within a study of fetal regulatory T cell absence and autoimmunity (dated by TCRdb to the late 2010s). Looking at the study overall: The IPEX patients showed exocrine pancreas autoimmunity in the absence of clinical diabetes. Here is what the overall study found, with its caveats: The oligoclonal enrichment was interpreted as support for antigen-driven autoimmunity in the pancreas before birth in IPEX syndrome. Cord blood and pancreas had broadly similar TRB gene family usage, which resembled published neonatal and adult repertoires. Compared with cord blood, the pancreas TCR compartment showed significant oligoclonal enrichment, and some top clones were enriched more than 85-fold.

With respect to this clone: The specificity of this receptor is unknown. Base qualities are not at hand, and no much larger clone is one base apart.

The junction shows trimming of 0 bases on V and 4 bases on J, plus 6 bases between the germline ends. Measured from the cysteine to the phenylalanine, the CDR3 is 13 residues long. Here the CDR3 DNA is all that survives: 39 bases in frame from base 1. For CDR1 and CDR2, the germline V gene (reference sequence) lists LNHDA and SQIVND. For repertoire sequencing, genomic DNA was processed from frozen pancreas tissue. Genomic DNA, about 1.8-3.2 ug, was extracted from umbilical cord blood or frozen pancreas using the DNeasy Blood and Tissue Kit. On the immunoSEQ human TCRbeta survey platform, a two-step multiplex PCR amplified and barcoded the TCRbeta CDR3 regions. Libraries were sequenced on Illumina instruments, and IgH from the same samples was sequenced in parallel. The authors' pipeline ran thus. To remove PCR and sequencing errors, raw reads were filtered against IMGT V, D, J definitions and grouped with a nearest-neighbor algorithm. Clones were defined as identical nucleotide sequences, and differential abundance between tissues was assessed by per-clone Fisher exact tests with a pFDR threshold of p<0.01. A minimum inclusion filter of 10 in either sample excluded clones with frequencies too low for statistical inference. The immunoSEQ Analyzer was used for pairwise clonal comparisons, while IMGT tools were used to assess gene family usage. TCRdb limited this immuneACCESS table to in-frame rearrangements with V and J called. A share of clones is missing; checked studies link under half to unresolved V genes, and the rest is unexplained. Clone size and V and J calls were adopted from that table, with D and trimming inferred from the DNA. The sample includes around 100,000 clones, with 72% observed a single time. The top ten hold 1.5% to 2.5% of the sample.

This receptor was identified in a male donor with IPEX syndrome. The specimen was pancreas tissue. Rearrangement joined TRBV19 to TRBJ1-1; no confident D gene assignment can be made. The nucleotide sequence reads as follows: TGTGCCAGTAGTATAGATTGGGGCACTGAAGCTTTCTTT. The encoded protein is CASSIDWGTEAFF.